This note documents a single TCR beta chain sequence. Its antigen is as yet unknown. The CDR3 length is 15 residues. The germline CDR1 and CDR2 sequences are MNHEY and SMNVEV (reference sequence). V was shortened by 6 bases and J by 4 bases, with 17 bases between the two germline ends. The source of the sample is a study of blood T cells in healthy people across ages. Overall study results and limits: Per million T cells, TCR beta diversity dropped roughly linearly as age increased.

A J-beta primer mix and a sample-barcoded 5' primer were used in a second PCR of roughly 6 to 11 cycles. TCRdb ran MiXCR on the 5' RACE reads and lists one entry per CDR3 protein. The sample lists over 1,500,000 distinct CDR3 sequences; roughly two fifths were seen once. Sequenced input: blood. This chain connects TRBV27 to TRBJ2-3; D tentatively fits TRBD1 or TRBD2 (5 bases each). The receptor was isolated from a human donor in good health. The CDR3 DNA reads as TGTGCCAGCAGCCTCATGGGGCCGGGATCAGATACGCAGTATTTT. It encodes CASSLMGPGSDTQYF.